This T cell receptor (beta chain) was recovered during a study of monozygotic twins with inflammatory bowel disease. This CDR3 has 14 residues. CDR1 is SSHAT and CDR2 is FNYEAQ in the germline V gene (reference sequence). For each CDR3 protein, TCRdb gives one entry from its re-call of the 5' RACE reads, without DNA. Its table lists approximately 140,000 distinct CDR3 sequences. Note on this clonotype: Its antigen is still unknown.

Whole blood that had not undergone T cell sorting provided the isolated total RNA. Study outcomes and limitations: Heterogeneous immunosuppressive treatment regimens may have introduced variability into patient repertoires. Repertoire similarity did not differ between concordant and discordant twins, possibly owing to limited power. No single strong signal or clonotype associated with IBD was supported.

Material: blood. The origin of this receptor is a human donor with ulcerative colitis or Crohn's disease, or a healthy co-twin of an affected twin (not recorded which). The chain combines TRBV7-7 with TRBJ2-1; the D call of TRBD1 rests on TCRdb alone, since no DNA is present to check it. The CDR3 reads CASSPGTGNHEQFF.